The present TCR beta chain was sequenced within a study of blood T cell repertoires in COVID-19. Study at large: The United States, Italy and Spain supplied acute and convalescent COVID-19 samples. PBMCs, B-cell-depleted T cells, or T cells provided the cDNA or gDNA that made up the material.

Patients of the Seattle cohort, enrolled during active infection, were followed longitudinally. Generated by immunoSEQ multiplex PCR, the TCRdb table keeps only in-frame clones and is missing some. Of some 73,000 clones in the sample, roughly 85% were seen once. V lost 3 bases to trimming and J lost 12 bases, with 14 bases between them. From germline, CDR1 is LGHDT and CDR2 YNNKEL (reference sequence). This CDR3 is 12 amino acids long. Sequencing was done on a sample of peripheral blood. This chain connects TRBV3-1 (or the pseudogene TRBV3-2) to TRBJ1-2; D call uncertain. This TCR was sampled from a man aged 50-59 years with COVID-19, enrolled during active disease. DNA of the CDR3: TGTGCCAGCAGCCAGCGAGGCGGGGTGAACACCTTC. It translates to CASSQRGGVNTF.